This T cell receptor beta chain appears in the sequencing data of a study of blood T cell repertoires in COVID-19. About the study: The analysed material was cDNA or gDNA that came from T cells, B-cell-depleted T cells, or PBMCs.

The germline V and J ends were trimmed by 0 bases and 5 bases, with 16 bases remaining between them. Germline V gene lookup returns CDR1 MGHRA and CDR2 YSYEKL. CDR3 length: 16 amino acids. Authors' data handling: Counts of nucleated cells, estimated from reference gene primer amplification, were obtained. Sequenced by immunoSEQ multiplex PCR; TCRdb stores in-frame clones only, minus some. V, J and clone size derive from that table, while D and trimming were established from the DNA sequence. The table lists 250,000 to 350,000 clones, under 90% of them singletons. The sequenced material came from peripheral blood. This TCR was sampled from a woman aged 40 to 49 who had recovered from COVID-19. This sequence joins TRBV4-1 and TRBJ1-1, with a tentative D call TRBD1 (5 bases). The CDR3 DNA sequence: TGCGCCAGCAGCCAAGATCCTCTTGGGACTGTTACTGAAGCTTTCTTT. It is translated as CASSQDPLGTVTEAFF.